This is a list of T cell receptor beta chains from one sample in a study of post-analysis software for immune sequencing data. TCRdb passed the PCR reads through MiXCR, listing each CDR3 protein once. The repertoire holds a few hundred thousand distinct CDR3 sequences, with roughly 38% as singletons. Sequences were obtained from blood. The source is a girl aged 2-10 years with multiple sclerosis. Each CDR3 is given with its conserved first and last residue. The order of the fields is D gene, J gene, V gene, clone size, CDR3 protein, CDR3 DNA. A D gene is named only where the DNA matches it firmly. Where a row states a size, it is once, few, many or the class of an expanded clone; other rows omit it.

D: -; J: TRBJ2-5; V: TRBV12-3/TRBV12-4; size: -; CDR3: CASRPSPGTVNEQYF; DNA: TGTGCCAGCAGACCTAGCCCCGGGACGGTGAATGAGCAGTACTTC
D: TRBD1; J: TRBJ1-2; V: TRBV5-1; size: -; CDR3: CASSCSLSGTGECYGYTF; DNA: TGCGCCAGCAGCTGTAGTTTATCCGGGACAGGGGAGTGCTATGGCTACACCTTC
D: TRBD1; J: TRBJ1-2; V: TRBV29-1; size: few; CDR3: CSVAASRDRGGYDYTF; DNA: TGCAGCGTTGCAGCGTCCCGGGACAGGGGAGGGTATGACTACACCTTC
D: -; J: TRBJ2-2; V: TRBV5-1; size: -; CDR3: CASRAPLGTTFGAGELFF; DNA: TGCGCCAGCAGAGCCCCCCTGGGAACTACGTTCGGTGCCGGGGAGCTGTTTTTT
D: TRBD1; J: TRBJ2-3; V: TRBV29-1; size: few; CDR3: CSGGQGPFTDTQYF; DNA: TGCAGCGGTGGACAGGGCCCATTCACAGATACGCAGTATTTT
D: -; J: TRBJ1-1; V: TRBV29-1; size: -; CDR3: CSVLGINLNTEAFF; DNA: TGCAGCGTTCTGGGGATTAATCTGAACACTGAAGCTTTCTTT
D: TRBD1; J: TRBJ2-3; V: TRBV5-1; size: few; CDR3: CASSRDQGAGDTQYF; DNA: TGCGCCAGCAGCCGTGACCAGGGGGCTGGAGATACGCAGTATTTT
D: -; J: TRBJ1-1; V: TRBV5-1; size: -; CDR3: CASSLYGATEAFF; DNA: TGCGCCAGCAGCTTGTATGGGGCCACTGAAGCTTTCTTT
D: -; J: TRBJ2-1; V: TRBV5-1; size: -; CDR3: CASSLDSRGAKNYNEQFF; DNA: TGCGCCAGCAGCTTGGATTCTAGAGGGGCCAAGAACTACAATGAGCAGTTCTTC
D: -; J: TRBJ1-2; V: TRBV7-9; size: -; CDR3: CASSPPGYTF; DNA: TGTGCCAGCAGCCCCCCCGGCTACACCTTC
D: TRBD1; J: TRBJ2-3; V: TRBV6-5; size: -; CDR3: CASSTRTGPGDTQYF; DNA: TGTGCCAGCAGTACTAGGACAGGTCCGGGGGATACGCAGTATTTT
D: -; J: TRBJ1-1; V: TRBV4-1; size: -; CDR3: CASSQEAASGTEAFF; DNA: TGCGCCAGCAGCCAAGAGGCAGCCAGTGGCACTGAAGCTTTCTTT